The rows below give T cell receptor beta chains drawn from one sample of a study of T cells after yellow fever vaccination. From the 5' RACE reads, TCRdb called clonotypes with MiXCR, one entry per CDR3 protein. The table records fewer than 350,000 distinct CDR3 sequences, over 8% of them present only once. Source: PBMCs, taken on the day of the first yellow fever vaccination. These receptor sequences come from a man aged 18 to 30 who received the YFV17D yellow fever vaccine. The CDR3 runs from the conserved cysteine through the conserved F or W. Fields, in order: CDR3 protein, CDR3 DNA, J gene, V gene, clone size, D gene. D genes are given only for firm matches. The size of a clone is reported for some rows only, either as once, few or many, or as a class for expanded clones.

CASSPDRESHNEQFF	TGTGCCAGCAGCCCGGACAGGGAGTCCCACAATGAGCAGTTCTTC	TRBJ2-1	TRBV6-1	many	TRBD1
CASSLTGDGTGELFF	TGCGCCAGCAGCTTGACAGGGGACGGCACCGGGGAGCTGTTTTTT	TRBJ2-2	TRBV5-1	NA	TRBD1
CASSIFPGRELFF	TGTGCCAGTAGTATCTTCCCGGGTCGGGAGCTGTTTTTT	TRBJ2-2	TRBV19	NA	NA
CASSFPGQELNTEAFF	TGTGCCAGCAGCTTTCCAGGACAGGAACTGAACACTGAAGCTTTCTTT	TRBJ1-1	TRBV5-5	NA	TRBD1
CSVEQGRTDTQYF	TGCAGCGTTGAGCAGGGACGCACAGATACGCAGTATTTT	TRBJ2-3	TRBV29-1	NA	NA
CASSQNWGADTGELFF	TGTGCCAGCAGCCAAAATTGGGGGGCTGACACCGGGGAGCTGTTTTTT	TRBJ2-2	TRBV14	many	NA
CASSLKAHSGDTQYF	TGCGCCAGCAGCTTGAAGGCCCATTCAGGAGATACGCAGTATTTT	TRBJ2-3	TRBV5-1	few	NA
CASSQDRGTNEQFF	TGTGCCAGCAGCCAAGATAGGGGAACCAATGAGCAGTTCTTC	TRBJ2-1	TRBV4-2	many	NA
CASRANYGYTF	TGTGCCAGCAGGGCCAACTATGGCTACACCTTC	TRBJ1-2	TRBV6-6	few	NA
CASSPPGPADQPQHF	TGTGCCAGCTCACCACCGGGCCCCGCGGATCAGCCCCAGCATTTT	TRBJ1-5	TRBV18	few	NA
CASRQQGSSEAFF	TGTGCCAGCAGACAGCAGGGTTCGAGTGAAGCTTTCTTT	TRBJ1-1	TRBV7-3	few	NA
CASSLETESYEQYF	TGCGCCAGCAGCTTGGAGACAGAATCCTACGAGCAGTACTTC	TRBJ2-7	TRBV5-1	few	NA
CASSQDGAGGSTDTQYF	TGCGCCAGCAGCCAAGATGGCGCGGGGGGAAGCACAGATACGCAGTATTTT	TRBJ2-3	TRBV4-3	many	TRBD2
CASSSLQGAADTQYF	TGTGCCAGCAGCTCTTTACAGGGGGCCGCAGATACGCAGTATTTT	TRBJ2-3	TRBV7-2	few	TRBD1
CASSFVGRGVKTQYF	TGTGCCAGCAGTTTCGTTGGGCGGGGGGTAAAGACCCAGTACTTC	TRBJ2-5	TRBV12-3/TRBV12-4	few	TRBD2
CASSYRRRGPSSYEQYF	TGTGCCAGCAGTTACCGCCGAAGGGGGCCTAGCTCCTACGAGCAGTACTTC	TRBJ2-7	TRBV6-5	NA	TRBD1
CASSETASGRTYNEQFF	TGTGCCAGCAGTGAAACAGCTAGCGGGAGAACCTACAATGAGCAGTTCTTC	TRBJ2-1	TRBV2	few	TRBD2
CASSPASGGNTGELFF	TGTGCCAGCAGCCCCGCTAGCGGGGGGAACACCGGGGAGCTGTTTTTT	TRBJ2-2	TRBV7-2	few	TRBD2
CASSGTSNEEFF	TGTGCCAGCAGCGGAACTTCCAATGAGGAGTTCTTC	TRBJ2-1	TRBV6-1	NA	NA
CASRAWRGTAFF	TGTGCCAGCAGGGCCTGGAGGGGGACAGCTTTCTTT	TRBJ1-1	TRBV27	NA	NA
CGSQGLNEQFF	TGTGGCAGCCAGGGGCTTAATGAGCAGTTCTTC	TRBJ2-1	TRBV7-2	once	NA
CASSSGTNQETQYF	TGCGCCAGCAGCTCCGGGACTAACCAAGAGACCCAGTACTTC	TRBJ2-5	TRBV5-1	NA	TRBD2
CASSAQGTGDEKLFF	TGCGCCAGCAGCGCCCAGGGGACAGGGGATGAAAAACTGTTTTTT	TRBJ1-4	TRBV4-3	NA	TRBD1
CASSLEQAKNIQYF	TGTGCCAGCAGCTTAGAGCAGGCCAAAAACATTCAGTACTTC	TRBJ2-4	TRBV7-2	few	NA
CASEGTDYNEQFF	TGTGCCAGCGAAGGGACAGACTACAATGAGCAGTTCTTC	TRBJ2-1	TRBV5-6	few	TRBD1
CSAGQTGDDTEAFF	TGCAGTGCTGGCCAGACAGGGGACGACACTGAAGCTTTCTTT	TRBJ1-1	TRBV20-1	NA	TRBD1
CASNPGSTEAFF	TGTGCCAGCAACCCAGGGTCCACTGAAGCTTTCTTT	TRBJ1-1	TRBV7-8	NA	NA
CASSLPPNTGELFF	TGTGCCAGCAGCTTACCCCCGAACACCGGGGAGCTGTTTTTT	TRBJ2-2	TRBV7-9	NA	NA
CASSRLELDGYTF	TGCGCCAGCAGCCGATTGGAATTGGATGGCTACACCTTC	TRBJ1-2	TRBV4-1	NA	NA
CSVGQGPLYGYTF	TGCAGCGTTGGACAGGGGCCCCTCTATGGCTACACCTTC	TRBJ1-2	TRBV29-1	many	TRBD1
CASSQGPTGLWATDTQYF	TGTGCCAGCAGCCAAGGACCTACAGGACTATGGGCCACAGATACGCAGTATTTT	TRBJ2-3	TRBV3-1	many	NA
CASSYGIGGVANLMETQYF	TGTGCCAGCAGTTACGGGATTGGGGGGGTTGCGAACTTAATGGAGACCCAGTACTTC	TRBJ2-5	TRBV6-5	few	TRBD2
CASSLEGSWGYEQYF	TGTGCCAGCAGCTTAGAAGGCTCTTGGGGCTACGAGCAGTACTTC	TRBJ2-7	TRBV7-2	few	NA
CASSLGPGSGETQYF	TGTGCCAGCAGCTTAGGTCCTGGGTCTGGGGAGACCCAGTACTTC	TRBJ2-5	TRBV11-2	NA	NA
CASSRTQWAGELFF	TGTGCCAGCAGCCGTACGCAATGGGCCGGGGAGCTGTTTTTT	TRBJ2-2	TRBV7-2	NA	NA
CASSVGADKETQYF	TGTGCCAGCAGCGTAGGGGCGGACAAAGAGACCCAGTACTTC	TRBJ2-5	TRBV9	many	NA
CASRGFHEQFF	TGTGCCAGCAGAGGCTTCCATGAGCAGTTCTTC	TRBJ2-1	TRBV2	few	NA
CASSQVTGKRQYF	TGCGCCAGCAGCCAAGTTACAGGGAAAAGGCAGTACTTC	TRBJ2-7	TRBV4-1	NA	NA
CASSGQSKNIQYF	TGTGCCAGCAGTGGACAGAGCAAAAACATTCAGTACTTC	TRBJ2-4	TRBV6-1	many	NA
CASSQDFLGSPLHF	TGCGCCAGCAGCCAAGACTTCCTCGGATCACCCCTCCACTTT	TRBJ1-6	TRBV4-3	few	NA
CASSQAGVESPLHF	TGCGCCAGCAGCCAGGCAGGGGTAGAGTCACCCCTCCACTTT	TRBJ1-6	TRBV4-1	few	NA
CASSSTGTGGVAANVLTF	TGTGCCAGCAGTTCCACCGGGACAGGGGGCGTAGCGGCCAACGTCCTGACTTTC	TRBJ2-6	TRBV6-5	few	TRBD1
CASSSGTHPYNEQFF	TGTGCCAGCAGTTCCGGGACTCATCCTTACAATGAGCAGTTCTTC	TRBJ2-1	TRBV28	few	NA
CASSFVAGGTDTQYF	TGTGCCAGCAGTTTCGTAGCGGGGGGAACAGATACGCAGTATTTT	TRBJ2-3	TRBV12-3/TRBV12-4	few	TRBD2
CAIRGQGVIYEQYF	TGTGCCATCAGGGGACAGGGGGTGATCTACGAGCAGTACTTC	TRBJ2-7	TRBV10-3	many	TRBD1
CASTDAGLAGDNEQFF	TGTGCCAGCACCGACGCGGGGCTAGCGGGGGACAATGAGCAGTTCTTC	TRBJ2-1	TRBV27	many	TRBD2
CASSLFAAYQETQYF	TGCGCCAGCAGCTTGTTTGCGGCCTACCAAGAGACCCAGTACTTC	TRBJ2-5	TRBV5-1	NA	NA
CASSIERGGRANYGYTF	TGTGCCAGTAGTATCGAACGGGGAGGCAGGGCGAACTATGGCTACACCTTC	TRBJ1-2	TRBV19	few	NA
CATRGRGLSQETQYF	TGTGCCACCAGAGGCAGGGGGCTAAGCCAAGAGACCCAGTACTTC	TRBJ2-5	TRBV15	NA	TRBD1